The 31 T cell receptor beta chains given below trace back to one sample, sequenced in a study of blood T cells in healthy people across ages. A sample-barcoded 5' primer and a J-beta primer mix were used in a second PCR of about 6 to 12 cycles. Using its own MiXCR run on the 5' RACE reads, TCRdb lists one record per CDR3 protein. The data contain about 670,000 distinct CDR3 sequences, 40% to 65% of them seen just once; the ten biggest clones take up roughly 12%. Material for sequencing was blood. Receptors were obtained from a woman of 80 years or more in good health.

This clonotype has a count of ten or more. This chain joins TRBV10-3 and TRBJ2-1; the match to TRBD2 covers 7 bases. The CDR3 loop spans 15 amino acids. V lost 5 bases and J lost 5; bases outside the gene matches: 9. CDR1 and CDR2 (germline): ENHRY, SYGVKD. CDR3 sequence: CAISPSGKTHNEQFF. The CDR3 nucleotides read TGTGCCATCAGTCCCAGCGGGAAAACCCACAATGAGCAGTTCTTC.

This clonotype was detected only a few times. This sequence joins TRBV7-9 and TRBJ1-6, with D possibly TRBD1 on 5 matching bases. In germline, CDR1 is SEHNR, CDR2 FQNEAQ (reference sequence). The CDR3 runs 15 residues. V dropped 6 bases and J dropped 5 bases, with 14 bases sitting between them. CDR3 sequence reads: CASRPTGENNSPLHF. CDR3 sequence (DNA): TGTGCCAGCAGACCCACGGGGGAGAATAATTCACCCCTCCACTTT.

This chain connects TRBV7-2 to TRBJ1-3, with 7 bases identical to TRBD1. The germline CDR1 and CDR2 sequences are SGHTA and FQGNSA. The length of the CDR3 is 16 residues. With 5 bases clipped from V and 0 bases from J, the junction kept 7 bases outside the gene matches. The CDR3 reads CASSKTGMISGNTIYF. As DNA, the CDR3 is TGTGCCAGCAGCAAGACAGGGATGATCTCTGGAAACACCATATATTTT.

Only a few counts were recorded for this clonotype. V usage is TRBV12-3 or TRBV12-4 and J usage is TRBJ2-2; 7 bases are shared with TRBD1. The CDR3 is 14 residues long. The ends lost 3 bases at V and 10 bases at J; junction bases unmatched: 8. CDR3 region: CASSFTGAGEELFF. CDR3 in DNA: TGTGCCAGCAGTTTCACAGGGGCCGGAGAGGAGCTGTTTTTT.

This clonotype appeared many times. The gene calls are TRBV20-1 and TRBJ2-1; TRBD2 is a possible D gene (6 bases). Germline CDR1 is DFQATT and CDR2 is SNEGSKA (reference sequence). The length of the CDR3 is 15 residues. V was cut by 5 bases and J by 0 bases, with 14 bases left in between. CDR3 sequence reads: CSAGGGRVSYNEQFF. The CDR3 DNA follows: TGCAGTGCTGGGGGAGGACGGGTCTCCTACAATGAGCAGTTCTTC.

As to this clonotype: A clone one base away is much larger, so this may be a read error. The CDR3 reads CASSLGDSSYERFF. The CDR3 nucleotides read TGTGCCAGCAGCCTTGGGGACTCGTCCTATGAGCGGTTCTTC. The chain combines TRBV11-1 with TRBJ2-1; a possible D gene is TRBD2 (6 bases). Germline V CDR1 and CDR2: SGHAT, FQDESV (reference sequence). This CDR3 has 14 amino acids. Based on the CDR3 plus reference TRBV11-1 and TRBJ2-1, the full variable domain is EAEVAQSPRYKITEKSQAVAFWCDPISGHATLYWYRQILGQGPELLVQFQDESVVDDSQLPKDRFSAERLKGVDSTLKIQPAELGDSAMYLCASSLGDSSYERFFGPGTRLTVL.

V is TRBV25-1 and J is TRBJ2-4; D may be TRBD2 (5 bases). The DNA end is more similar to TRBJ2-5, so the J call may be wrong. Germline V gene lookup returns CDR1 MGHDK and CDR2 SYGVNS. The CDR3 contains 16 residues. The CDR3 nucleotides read TGTGCCAGCAGTGCACTTCAAACCACGAAGCGGGAGACCCAGTACTTC. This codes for CASSALQTTKRETQYF.

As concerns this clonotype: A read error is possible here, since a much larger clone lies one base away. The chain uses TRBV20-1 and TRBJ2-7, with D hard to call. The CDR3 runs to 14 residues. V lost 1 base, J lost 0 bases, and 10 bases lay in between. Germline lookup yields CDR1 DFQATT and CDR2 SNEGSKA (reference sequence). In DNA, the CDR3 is TGCAGTGCTAGAGGAGTAAGGAACTCCTACGAGCAGTACTTC. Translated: CSARGVRNSYEQYF.

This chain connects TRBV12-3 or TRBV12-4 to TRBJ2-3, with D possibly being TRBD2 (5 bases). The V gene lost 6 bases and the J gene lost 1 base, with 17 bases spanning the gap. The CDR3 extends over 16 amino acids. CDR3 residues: CASRAMSPAGTDTQYF. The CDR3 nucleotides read TGTGCCAGCAGGGCCATGTCCCCAGCGGGCACAGATACGCAGTATTTT.

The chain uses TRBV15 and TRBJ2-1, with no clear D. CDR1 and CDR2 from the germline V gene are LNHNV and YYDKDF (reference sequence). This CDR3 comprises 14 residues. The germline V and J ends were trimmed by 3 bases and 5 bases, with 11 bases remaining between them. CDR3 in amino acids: CATSSPLADNEQFF. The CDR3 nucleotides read TGTGCCACCAGCAGCCCCCTCGCCGACAATGAGCAGTTCTTC.

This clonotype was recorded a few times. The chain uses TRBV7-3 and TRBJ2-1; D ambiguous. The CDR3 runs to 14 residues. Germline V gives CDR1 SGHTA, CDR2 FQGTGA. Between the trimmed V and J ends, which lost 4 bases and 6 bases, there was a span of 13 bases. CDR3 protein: CASSSTGRSNEQFF. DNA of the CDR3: TGTGCCAGCAGCTCCACCGGACGGAGCAATGAGCAGTTCTTC.

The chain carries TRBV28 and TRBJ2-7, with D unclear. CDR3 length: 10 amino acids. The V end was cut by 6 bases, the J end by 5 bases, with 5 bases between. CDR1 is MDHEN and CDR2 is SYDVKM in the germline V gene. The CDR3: CASRRHEQYF. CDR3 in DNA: TGTGCCAGCAGACGGCACGAGCAGTACTTC.

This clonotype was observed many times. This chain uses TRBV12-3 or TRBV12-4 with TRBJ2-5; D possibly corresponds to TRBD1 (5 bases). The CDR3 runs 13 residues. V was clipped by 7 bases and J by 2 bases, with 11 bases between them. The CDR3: CASTRRQQETQYF. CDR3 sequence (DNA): TGTGCCAGCACCCGGAGACAGCAAGAGACCCAGTACTTC.

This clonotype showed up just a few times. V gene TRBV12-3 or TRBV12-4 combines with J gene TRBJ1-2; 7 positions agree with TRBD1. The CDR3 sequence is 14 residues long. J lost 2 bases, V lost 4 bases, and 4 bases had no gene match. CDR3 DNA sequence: TGTGCCAGCAGTTCGACAGGGATCAACTATGGCTACACCTTC. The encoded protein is CASSSTGINYGYTF.

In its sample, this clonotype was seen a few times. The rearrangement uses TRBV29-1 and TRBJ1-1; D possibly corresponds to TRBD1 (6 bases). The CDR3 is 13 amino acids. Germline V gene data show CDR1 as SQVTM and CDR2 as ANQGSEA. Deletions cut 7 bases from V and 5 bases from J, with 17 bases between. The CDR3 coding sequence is TGCAGCGCTCAGGGTGGGGGGCGGACTGAAGCTTTCTTT. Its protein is CSAQGGGRTEAFF.

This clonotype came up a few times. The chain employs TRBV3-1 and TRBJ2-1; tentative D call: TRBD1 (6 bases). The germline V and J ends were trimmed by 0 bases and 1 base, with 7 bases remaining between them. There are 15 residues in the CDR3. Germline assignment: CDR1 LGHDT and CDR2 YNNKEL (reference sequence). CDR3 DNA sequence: TGTGCCAGCAGCCAAGAGAGGGGGTCCTACAATGAGCAGTTCTTC. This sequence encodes CASSQERGSYNEQFF.

This CDR3 is CASSQDLEGFEQYF. CDR3 in DNA: TGTGCCAGCAGCCAAGATTTAGAGGGTTTCGAGCAGTACTTC. The chain combines TRBV3-1 with TRBJ2-7; D is possibly TRBD2 (5 bases). This CDR3 is 14 amino acids long. Trimming removed 0 bases from V and 6 bases from J, with 12 bases in between. CDR1 and CDR2 (germline): LGHDT, YNNKEL (reference sequence).

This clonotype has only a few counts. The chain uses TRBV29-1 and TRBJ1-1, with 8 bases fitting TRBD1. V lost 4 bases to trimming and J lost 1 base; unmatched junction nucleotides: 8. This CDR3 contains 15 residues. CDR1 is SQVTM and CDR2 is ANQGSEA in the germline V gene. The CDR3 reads CSVVTGGSRNTEAFF. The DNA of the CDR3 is TGCAGCGTTGTAACAGGGGGTTCTCGGAACACTGAAGCTTTCTTT. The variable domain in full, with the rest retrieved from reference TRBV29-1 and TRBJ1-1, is SAVISQKPSRDICQRGTSLTIQCQVDSQVTMMFWYRQQPGQSLTLIATANQGSEATYESGFVIDKFPISRPNLTFSTLTVSNMSPEDSSIYLCSVVTGGSRNTEAFFGQGTRLTVV.

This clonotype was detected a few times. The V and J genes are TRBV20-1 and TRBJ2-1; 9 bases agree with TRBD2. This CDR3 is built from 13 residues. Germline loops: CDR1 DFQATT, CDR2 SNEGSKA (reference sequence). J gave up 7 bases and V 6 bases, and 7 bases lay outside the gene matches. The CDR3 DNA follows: TGCAGTGCCCCGAGGGCGGGAGGGAATGAGCAGTTCTTC. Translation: CSAPRAGGNEQFF.

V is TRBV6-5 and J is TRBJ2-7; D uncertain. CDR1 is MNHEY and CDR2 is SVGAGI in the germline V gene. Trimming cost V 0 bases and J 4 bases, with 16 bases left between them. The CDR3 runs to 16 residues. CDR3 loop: CASSYSNPRVGYEQYF. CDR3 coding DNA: TGTGCCAGCAGTTACTCGAATCCTAGAGTCGGTTACGAGCAGTACTTC.

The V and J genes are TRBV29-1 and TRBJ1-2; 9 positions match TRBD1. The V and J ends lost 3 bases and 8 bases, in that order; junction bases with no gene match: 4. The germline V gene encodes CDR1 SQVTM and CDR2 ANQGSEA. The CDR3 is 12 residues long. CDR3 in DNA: TGCAGCGTTGACCGGACAGGGGAGGGCTACACCTTC. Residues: CSVDRTGEGYTF.

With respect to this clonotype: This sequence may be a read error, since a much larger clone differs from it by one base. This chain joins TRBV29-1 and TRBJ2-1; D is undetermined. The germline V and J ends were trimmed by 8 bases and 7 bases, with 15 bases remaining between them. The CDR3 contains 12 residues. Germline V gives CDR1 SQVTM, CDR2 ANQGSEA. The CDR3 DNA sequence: TGCAGCATATGGGTAATCGGGAATGAGCAGTTCTTC. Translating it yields CSIWVIGNEQFF.

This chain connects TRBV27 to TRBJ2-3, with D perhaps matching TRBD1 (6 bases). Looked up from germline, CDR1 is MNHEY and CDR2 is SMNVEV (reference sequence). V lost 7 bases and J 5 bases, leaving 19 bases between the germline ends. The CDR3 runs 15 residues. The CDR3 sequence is CASTDRQMPGDTQYF. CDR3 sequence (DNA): TGTGCCAGCACTGACAGGCAAATGCCTGGAGATACGCAGTATTTT.

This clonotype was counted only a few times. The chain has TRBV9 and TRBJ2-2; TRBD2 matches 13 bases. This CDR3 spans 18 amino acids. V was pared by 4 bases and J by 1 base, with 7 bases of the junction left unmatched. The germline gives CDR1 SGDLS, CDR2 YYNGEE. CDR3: CASSRGLAGMLNTGELFF. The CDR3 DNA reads TGTGCCAGCAGCCGGGGACTAGCGGGGATGTTGAACACCGGGGAGCTGTTTTTT.

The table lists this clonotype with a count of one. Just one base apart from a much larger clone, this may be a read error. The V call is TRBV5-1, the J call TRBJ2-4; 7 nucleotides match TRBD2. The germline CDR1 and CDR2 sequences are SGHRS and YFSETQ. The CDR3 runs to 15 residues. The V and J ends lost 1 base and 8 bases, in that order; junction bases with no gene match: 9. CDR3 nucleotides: TGCGCCAGCAGCTTGCCTCGAGCGGGAAGGGACATTCAGTACTTC. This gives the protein CASSLPRAGRDIQYF.

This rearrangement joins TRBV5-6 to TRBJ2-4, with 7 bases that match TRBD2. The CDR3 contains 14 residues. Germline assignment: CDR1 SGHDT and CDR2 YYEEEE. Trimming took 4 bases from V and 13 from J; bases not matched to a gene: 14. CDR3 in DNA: TGTGCCAGCAGCGTCGCTGAGGGCCGGGGGGAGCAGTACTTC. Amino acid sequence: CASSVAEGRGEQYF.

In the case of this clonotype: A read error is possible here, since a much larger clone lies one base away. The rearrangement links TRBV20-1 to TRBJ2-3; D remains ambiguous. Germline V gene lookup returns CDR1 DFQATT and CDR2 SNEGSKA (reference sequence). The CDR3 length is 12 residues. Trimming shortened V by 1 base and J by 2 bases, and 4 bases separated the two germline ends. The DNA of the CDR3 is TGCAGTGCTAGAGGGCCCACAGATACGCAGTATTTT. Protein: CSARGPTDTQYF.

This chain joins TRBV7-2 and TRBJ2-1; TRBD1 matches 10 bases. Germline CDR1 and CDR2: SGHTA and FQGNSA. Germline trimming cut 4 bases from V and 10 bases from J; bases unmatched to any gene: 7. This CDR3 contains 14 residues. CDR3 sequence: CASSSRQGAGEQFF. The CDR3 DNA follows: TGTGCCAGCAGCTCTAGACAGGGGGCGGGAGAGCAGTTCTTC.

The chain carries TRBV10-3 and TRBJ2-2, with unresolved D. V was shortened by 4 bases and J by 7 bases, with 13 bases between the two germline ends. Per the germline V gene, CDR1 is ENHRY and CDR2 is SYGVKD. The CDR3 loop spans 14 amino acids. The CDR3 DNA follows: TGTGCCATCAGTGCCGTCCTCACGGGCGGGGAGCTGTTTTTT. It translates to CAISAVLTGGELFF.

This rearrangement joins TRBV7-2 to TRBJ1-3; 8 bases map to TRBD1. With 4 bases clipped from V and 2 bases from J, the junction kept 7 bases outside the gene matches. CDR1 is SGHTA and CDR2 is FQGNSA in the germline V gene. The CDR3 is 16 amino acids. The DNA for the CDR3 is TGTGCCAGCAGCTCGCAGGTGACAGGGGCTGGAAACACCATATATTTT. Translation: CASSSQVTGAGNTIYF.

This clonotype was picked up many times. The CDR3 DNA follows: TGTGCCAGCAGCGTAATCGGGGCCAGCTCCTACAATGAGCAGTTCTTC. The encoded protein is CASSVIGASSYNEQFF. The chain couples TRBV9 to TRBJ2-1; possibly TRBD1 or TRBD2 for D (5 bases each). Trimming took 1 base from V and 0 from J, leaving 11 bases between them. Germline V gives CDR1 SGDLS, CDR2 YYNGEE. The CDR3 has 16 residues.